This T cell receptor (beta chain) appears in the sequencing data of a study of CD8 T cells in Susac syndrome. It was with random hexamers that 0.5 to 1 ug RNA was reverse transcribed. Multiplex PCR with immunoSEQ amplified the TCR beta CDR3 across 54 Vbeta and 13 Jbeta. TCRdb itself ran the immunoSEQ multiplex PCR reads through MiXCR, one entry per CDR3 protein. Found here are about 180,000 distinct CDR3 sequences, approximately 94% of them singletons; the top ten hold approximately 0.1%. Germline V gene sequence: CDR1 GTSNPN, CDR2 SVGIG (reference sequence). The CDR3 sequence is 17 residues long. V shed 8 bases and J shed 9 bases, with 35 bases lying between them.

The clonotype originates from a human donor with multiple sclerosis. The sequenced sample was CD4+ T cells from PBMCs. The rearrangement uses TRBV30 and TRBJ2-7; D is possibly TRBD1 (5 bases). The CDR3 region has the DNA TGTGCCCGGAAGAGGCCCAGGGCCACCCCTTGCCAGATCGGGCAGTACTTC. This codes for CARKRPRATPCQIGQYF.